Below are 32 T cell receptor beta chains sequenced from a single sample in a study of CD8 T cells in Susac syndrome. An amount of RNA that ranged from roughly 0.5 to 1 ug was reverse transcribed with random hexamers. In TCRdb, the immunoSEQ multiplex PCR reads were re-called with MiXCR into one record per CDR3 protein. The table has about 150,000 distinct CDR3 sequences, roughly 95% seen once. Sequencing was done on a sample of CD4+ T cells from PBMCs. Source of these receptors: a human donor with Susac syndrome.

The chain employs TRBV27 and TRBJ1-4; D is perhaps TRBD1 (5 bases). V was clipped by 7 bases and J by 4 bases, with 10 bases between them. This CDR3 is 13 amino acids long. Germline CDR1 reads MNHEY; CDR2 reads SMNVEV (reference sequence). The CDR3 loop reads CASKRDLNEKLFF. The CDR3 DNA is TGTGCCAGCAAACGGGACCTTAATGAAAAACTGTTTTTT.

The chain recombines TRBV7-2 with TRBJ2-1; no clear D. The CDR3 sequence is 15 residues long. The ends were cut back, 3 bases at V and 2 bases at J, with 11 bases in the middle. Germline V gene sequence: CDR1 SGHTA, CDR2 FQGNSA. The CDR3 region is CASSLATNTYNEQFF. CDR3 DNA: TGTGCCAGCAGCTTGGCGACAAATACCTACAATGAGCAGTTCTTC.

This clonotype has more than one count but fewer than ten. The J gene is TRBJ1-2, the V gene TRBV29-1; D is ambiguous. Germline CDR1 reads SQVTM; CDR2 reads ANQGSEA. V was trimmed by 0 bases and J by 4 bases, leaving 6 bases between them. The CDR3 runs 12 residues. CDR3 sequence: CSVEEGSYGYTF. The CDR3 DNA reads TGCAGCGTTGAAGAGGGGTCCTATGGCTACACCTTC.

J is TRBJ1-5 and V is TRBV25-1; no reliable D call. V was cut by 5 bases and J by 4 bases, with 6 bases left in between. Germline V gene sequence: CDR1 MGHDK, CDR2 SYGVNS. The CDR3 totals 12 residues. Here the CDR3 reads CASSYGNQPQHF. CDR3 bases: TGTGCCAGCAGTTACGGAAATCAGCCCCAGCATTTT.

The chain recombines TRBV6-5 with TRBJ1-6; D is possibly TRBD1 (6 bases). The V end lost 4 bases, the J end lost 10 bases, and 17 bases lay between the germline ends. The germline V gene encodes CDR1 MNHEY and CDR2 SVGAGI. The CDR3 runs to 15 residues. The CDR3 is CASSLKRGGGSPLHF. The CDR3 bases are TGTGCCAGCAGTTTAAAGAGGGGGGGTGGATCACCCCTCCACTTT.

The rearrangement links TRBV20-1 to TRBJ1-4; D is possibly TRBD1 (6 bases). Trimming pared 5 bases from V and 5 bases from J, leaving 18 bases between. Looked up from germline, CDR1 is DFQATT and CDR2 is SNEGSKA (reference sequence). This CDR3 contains 15 residues. The CDR3 loop reads CSARRDRRTNEKLFF. CDR3 coding DNA: TGCAGTGCTCGACGCGACAGGCGTACAAATGAAAAACTGTTTTTT.

J is TRBJ2-1 and V is TRBV20-1, with a tentative D call TRBD2 (5 bases). There are 12 residues in the CDR3. Looked up from germline, CDR1 is DFQATT and CDR2 is SNEGSKA (reference sequence). V was shortened by 3 bases and J by 7 bases, with 10 bases between the two germline ends. The CDR3 DNA sequence: TGCAGTGCTAGTTTAGGCGGGAATGAGCAGTTCTTC. Translated, it gives CSASLGGNEQFF.

The J gene is TRBJ1-2, the V gene TRBV6-2 or TRBV6-3; D may be TRBD1 (5 bases). The germline V gene has CDR1 MNHEY and CDR2 SVGEGT. The CDR3 extends over 12 amino acids. Trimming stripped 0 bases from V and 8 bases from J, with 7 bases between. This chain's CDR3 is CASSYSQGGYTF. CDR3 in DNA: TGTGCCAGCAGTTACTCCCAGGGCGGCTACACCTTC.

V gene TRBV28 combines with J gene TRBJ1-5; D not certain. This CDR3 is 12 amino acids long. The ends were cut back, 4 bases at V and 7 bases at J, with 8 bases in the middle. Germline-derived CDR1 and CDR2 are MDHEN and SYDVKM. The CDR3 here is CASSWVSQPQHF. In DNA form, the CDR3 reads TGTGCCAGCAGTTGGGTCAGCCAGCCCCAGCATTTT.

This chain connects TRBV29-1 to TRBJ2-1; tentatively, D is TRBD1 (6 bases). The germline gives CDR1 SQVTM, CDR2 ANQGSEA. This CDR3 is built from 14 residues. Trimming cost V 5 bases and J 5 bases, with 16 bases left between them. CDR3 sequence reads: CSVTLTGSHNEQFF. CDR3 DNA sequence: TGCAGCGTTACCTTAACAGGGTCCCACAATGAGCAGTTCTTC.

The chain uses TRBV9 and TRBJ2-1, with a possible D match to TRBD2 (7 bases). The germline V gene encodes CDR1 SGDLS and CDR2 YYNGEE. Deletions cut 3 bases from V and 4 bases from J, with 17 bases between. CDR3 size: 16 residues. The CDR3 DNA reads as TGTGCCAGCAGCGGACCGGCGGCGGGGGCTTACAATGAGCAGTTCTTC. It yields the protein CASSGPAAGAYNEQFF.

This clonotype came up once. The J gene is TRBJ2-7, the V gene TRBV27, with D tentatively TRBD1 (6 bases). The CDR3 is 14 amino acids. In germline, CDR1 is MNHEY, CDR2 SMNVEV (reference sequence). V was shortened by 5 bases and J by 0 bases, with 11 bases between the two germline ends. This CDR3 is CASSPQGNSYEQYF. The CDR3 nucleotides read TGTGCCAGCAGTCCGCAGGGGAACTCCTACGAGCAGTACTTC.

The J gene is TRBJ2-5, the V gene TRBV7-9; 11 positions agree with TRBD2. From germline, CDR1 is SEHNR and CDR2 FQNEAQ (reference sequence). The trim removed 11 bases at V and 5 bases at J, leaving 13 bases unmatched. The CDR3 covers 15 residues. This CDR3 reads CAGSTSGVKTETQYF. CDR3 in DNA: TGTGCCGGCTCGACTAGCGGGGTGAAGACGGAGACCCAGTACTTC.

This clonotype was seen just once. The chain uses TRBV9 and TRBJ2-4; TRBD1 matches 8 bases. In germline, CDR1 is SGDLS, CDR2 YYNGEE. CDR3 size: 20 residues. V shed 3 bases, J shed 0 bases, and the junction held 17 bases outside the gene matches. The chain's CDR3 is CASSAEGQGGGGLAKNIQYF. CDR3 DNA: TGTGCCAGCAGCGCCGAAGGACAGGGAGGTGGAGGACTAGCCAAAAACATTCAGTACTTC.

The genes are TRBV12-3 or TRBV12-4 and TRBJ2-5, with 10 bases matching TRBD2. V shed 3 bases, J shed 4 bases, and the junction held 5 bases outside the gene matches. This CDR3 comprises 15 residues. CDR3 amino acids: CASSFPTSGVETQYF. CDR3 nucleotide sequence: TGTGCCAGCAGTTTCCCTACTAGCGGGGTAGAGACCCAGTACTTC.

The chain has TRBV25-1 and TRBJ1-4; D perhaps matches TRBD1 (5 bases). Deletions cut 3 bases from V and 7 bases from J, with 12 bases between. Germline lookup yields CDR1 MGHDK and CDR2 SYGVNS. This CDR3 contains 14 residues. CDR3 residues: CASSDGQGGEKLFF. CDR3 nucleotide sequence: TGTGCCAGCAGTGATGGGCAGGGCGGTGAAAAACTGTTTTTT.

The gene calls are TRBV25-1 and TRBJ1-1; D is unresolved. This CDR3 comprises 14 residues. Germline CDR1 is MGHDK and CDR2 is SYGVNS. Trimming removed 6 bases from V and 3 bases from J, with 14 bases in between. The CDR3 here is CASRAWEIHTEAFF. The CDR3 bases are TGTGCCAGCAGGGCGTGGGAGATACACACTGAAGCTTTCTTT.

CDR3: CASSPGRRPYNEQFF. CDR3 bases: TGTGCCAGCAGTCCGGGGCGACGCCCTTACAATGAGCAGTTCTTC. The gene calls are TRBV12-3 or TRBV12-4 and TRBJ2-1, with D perhaps matching TRBD1 or TRBD2 (5 bases each). V lost 5 bases and J lost 4, with 15 bases in between. The CDR3 runs 15 residues.

J is TRBJ2-1 and V is TRBV20-1; tentative D call: TRBD1 (5 bases). The CDR3 has 13 amino acids. With 6 bases removed from V and 8 bases from J, the gap between germline ends came to 17 bases. Germline loops: CDR1 DFQATT, CDR2 SNEGSKA (reference sequence). CDR3 residues: CSAGRARGHEQFF. CDR3 coding DNA: TGCAGTGCCGGTCGCGCTAGGGGCCATGAGCAGTTCTTC.

This clonotype was seen only a few times. For the CDR3, the DNA is TGTGCCAGCAGCTGGACTAGCGGTTTGGCAGATACGCAGTATTTT. It is translated as CASSWTSGLADTQYF. The rearrangement links TRBV7-9 to TRBJ2-3; 10 positions match TRBD2. The CDR3 covers 15 residues. J gave up 4 bases and V 4 bases, and 5 bases lay outside the gene matches. Germline V gene lookup returns CDR1 SEHNR and CDR2 FQNEAQ (reference sequence).

This chain links TRBV7-3 with TRBJ2-3; D might be TRBD1 (6 bases). Germline V lookup: CDR1 SGHTA, CDR2 FQGTGA. V lost 5 bases and J 1 base, leaving 13 bases between the germline ends. This CDR3 spans 15 amino acids. DNA for the CDR3: TGTGCCAGCAGCCCCCAGGGGCTCGGCACAGATACGCAGTATTTT. It translates to CASSPQGLGTDTQYF.

The rearrangement uses TRBV29-1 and TRBJ2-6; D remains ambiguous. Germline lookup yields CDR1 SQVTM and CDR2 ANQGSEA. Trimming took 2 bases from V and 0 from J, leaving 11 bases between them. The CDR3 is 16 amino acids. CDR3 bases: TGCAGCGTTGAAAGTCGGCGGATCTCTGGGGCCAACGTCCTGACTTTC. This codes for CSVESRRISGANVLTF.

The chain links TRBV6-5 to TRBJ1-5, with a possible D match to TRBD1 (5 bases). The CDR3 covers 14 residues. CDR1 and CDR2 (germline): MNHEY, SVGAGI. The ends were cut back, 9 bases at V and 1 base at J, with 13 bases in the middle. This CDR3 reads CASRAQASNQPQHF. CDR3 DNA sequence: TGTGCCAGTCGTGCACAGGCGAGCAATCAGCCCCAGCATTTT.

This chain uses TRBV20-1 with TRBJ1-2; D ambiguous. The V gene lost 6 bases and the J gene lost 6 bases, with 20 bases spanning the gap. This CDR3 has 14 residues. CDR1 and CDR2 from the germline V gene are DFQATT and SNEGSKA (reference sequence). This CDR3 reads CSAFDAGSINGYTF. The CDR3 region has the DNA TGCAGTGCCTTCGATGCAGGAAGTATAAATGGCTACACCTTC.

This chain uses TRBV12-3 or TRBV12-4 with TRBJ2-1; tentative D call: TRBD1 (5 bases). The CDR3 is made up of 13 amino acids. V was shortened by 7 bases and J by 10 bases, with 17 bases between the two germline ends. CDR3 loop: CASITLGLGEQFF. In DNA form, the CDR3 reads TGTGCCAGCATTACTTTGGGGCTTGGGGAGCAGTTCTTC.

The CDR3 DNA reads as TGCGCCAGCAGCCAAGATTACAGCGGGGGTACCGAGCAGTACTTC. Translated, it gives CASSQDYSGGTEQYF. The gene calls are TRBV4-1 and TRBJ2-7; 8 bases are a match to TRBD2. The CDR3 consists of 15 residues. In germline, CDR1 is MGHRA, CDR2 YSYEKL. Trimming cost V 0 bases and J 6 bases; bases outside gene matches: 7.

V usage is TRBV7-2 and J usage is TRBJ2-3, with TRBD2 matching 7 bases. The CDR3 runs to 15 residues. V trimming: 7 bases; J trimming: 0 bases; junction bases outside the gene matches: 7. CDR1 SGHTA and CDR2 FQGNSA come from the germline V gene. The CDR3 region is CASNPLGRSTDTQYF. The CDR3 region has the DNA TGTGCCAGCAACCCCCTCGGGAGGAGCACAGATACGCAGTATTTT.

This chain connects TRBV20-1 to TRBJ2-2; possible D gene TRBD2, 6 bases. CDR3 length equals 14 residues. The V and J ends lost 0 bases and 11 bases respectively, with 16 bases between them. Germline V gene sequence: CDR1 DFQATT, CDR2 SNEGSKA (reference sequence). CDR3 residues: CSARDLSLASELFF. Here the CDR3 DNA reads TGCAGTGCTAGAGATCTTAGCCTAGCGAGTGAGCTGTTTTTT.

This chain's CDR3 is CASSQGQRSFF. CDR3 sequence (DNA): TGTGCCAGCAGTCAGGGACAGAGATCTTTCTTT. The rearrangement joins TRBV12-3 or TRBV12-4 to TRBJ1-1; 7 bases map to TRBD1. CDR3 length: 11 amino acids. Trimming took 5 bases from V and 12 from J; bases not matched to a gene: 6.

This chain uses TRBV29-1 with TRBJ1-1, with a weak D call TRBD1 (6 bases). The V gene's germline CDR1 is SQVTM and CDR2 ANQGSEA. CDR3 length equals 11 residues. V was clipped by 7 bases and J by 5 bases, with 11 bases between them. The CDR3 nucleotides read TGCAGCGCCGGAGGGGGGACTGAAGCTTTCTTT. This sequence encodes CSAGGGTEAFF.

V and J are TRBV5-1 and TRBJ2-7; 8 nucleotides match TRBD1. The CDR3 extends over 16 amino acids. The germline gives CDR1 SGHRS, CDR2 YFSETQ. V trimming: 0 bases; J trimming: 5 bases; junction bases outside the gene matches: 10. CDR3 sequence reads: CASSLAETGVSNEQYF. CDR3 in DNA: TGCGCCAGCAGCTTGGCAGAGACAGGGGTAAGCAACGAGCAGTACTTC.

The chain joins TRBV18 to TRBJ2-6; D is ambiguous. From germline, CDR1 is KGHSH and CDR2 LQKENI. The V and J ends lost 4 bases and 0 bases respectively, with 7 bases between them. CDR3 length equals 15 residues. The CDR3 nucleotides read TGTGCCAGCTCACTGCAGGCCTCTGGGGCCAACGTCCTGACTTTC. Residues: CASSLQASGANVLTF.